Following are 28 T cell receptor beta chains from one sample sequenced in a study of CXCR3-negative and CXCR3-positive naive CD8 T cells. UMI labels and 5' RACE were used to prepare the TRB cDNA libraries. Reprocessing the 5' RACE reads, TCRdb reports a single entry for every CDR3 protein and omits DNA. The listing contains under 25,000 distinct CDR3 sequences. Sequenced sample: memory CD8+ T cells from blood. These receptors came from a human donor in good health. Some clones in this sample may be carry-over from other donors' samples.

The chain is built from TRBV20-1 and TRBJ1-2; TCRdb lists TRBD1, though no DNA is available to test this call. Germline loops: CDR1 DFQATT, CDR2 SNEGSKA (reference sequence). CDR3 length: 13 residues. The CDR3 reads CSAPRTGDYGYTF.

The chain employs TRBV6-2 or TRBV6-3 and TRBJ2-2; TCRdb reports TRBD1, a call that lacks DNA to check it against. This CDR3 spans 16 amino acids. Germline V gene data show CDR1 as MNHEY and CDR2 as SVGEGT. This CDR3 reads CASSYLLDSNTGELFF.

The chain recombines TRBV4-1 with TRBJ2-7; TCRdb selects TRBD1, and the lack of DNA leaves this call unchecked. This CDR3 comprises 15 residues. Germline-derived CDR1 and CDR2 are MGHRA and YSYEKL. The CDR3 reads CASSQSQGATYEQYF.

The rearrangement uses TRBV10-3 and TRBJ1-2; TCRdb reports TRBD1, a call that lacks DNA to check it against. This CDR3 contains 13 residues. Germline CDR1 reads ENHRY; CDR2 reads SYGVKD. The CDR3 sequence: CAISEYRGHGYTF.

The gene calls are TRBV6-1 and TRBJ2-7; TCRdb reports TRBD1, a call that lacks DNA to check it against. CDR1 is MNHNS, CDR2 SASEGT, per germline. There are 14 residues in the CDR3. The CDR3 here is CASSEGLPPYEQYF.

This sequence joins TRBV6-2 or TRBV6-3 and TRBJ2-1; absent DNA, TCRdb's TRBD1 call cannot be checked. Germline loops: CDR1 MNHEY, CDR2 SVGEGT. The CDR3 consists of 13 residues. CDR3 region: CASSYGPYGEQFF.

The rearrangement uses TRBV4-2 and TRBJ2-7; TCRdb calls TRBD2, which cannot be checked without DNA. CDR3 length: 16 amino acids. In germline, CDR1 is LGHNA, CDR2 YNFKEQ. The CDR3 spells CASSQEAGGPSYEQYF.

The CDR3 region is CASSPGTSGGHEQFF. The chain uses TRBV7-8 and TRBJ2-1; the TCRdb call, TRBD2, lacks DNA for checking. The CDR3 spans 15 residues. Germline V gene data show CDR1 as SGHVS and CDR2 as FQNEAQ.

The CDR3 spells CASSLRGFTDTQYF. The J gene is TRBJ2-3, the V gene TRBV28; checking the TCRdb D call of TRBD1 is not possible without DNA. Per germline, CDR1 MDHEN and CDR2 SYDVKM. This CDR3 comprises 14 residues.

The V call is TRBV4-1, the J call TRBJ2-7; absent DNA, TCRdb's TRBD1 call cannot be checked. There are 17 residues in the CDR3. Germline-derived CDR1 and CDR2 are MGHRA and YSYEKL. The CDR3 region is CASSQALSAGGQYEQYF.

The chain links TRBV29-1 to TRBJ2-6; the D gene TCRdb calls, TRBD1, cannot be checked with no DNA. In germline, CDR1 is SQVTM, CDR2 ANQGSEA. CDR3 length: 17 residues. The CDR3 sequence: CSVEDRMGLSGANVLTF.

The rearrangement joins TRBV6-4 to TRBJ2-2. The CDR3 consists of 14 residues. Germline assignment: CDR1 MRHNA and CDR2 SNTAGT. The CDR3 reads CASSVSAETGELFF.

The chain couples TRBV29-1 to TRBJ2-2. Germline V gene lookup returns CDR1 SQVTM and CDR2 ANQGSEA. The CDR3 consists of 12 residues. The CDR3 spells CSVDIGVGELFF.

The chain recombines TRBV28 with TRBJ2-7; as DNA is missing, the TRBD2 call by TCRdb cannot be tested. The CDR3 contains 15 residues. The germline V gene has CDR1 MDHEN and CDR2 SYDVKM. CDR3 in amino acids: CASRTVLAGEVEQYF.

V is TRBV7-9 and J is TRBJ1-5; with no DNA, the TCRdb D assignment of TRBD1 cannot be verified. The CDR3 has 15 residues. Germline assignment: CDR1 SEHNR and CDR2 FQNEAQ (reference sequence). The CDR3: CASSPPGANNQPQHF.

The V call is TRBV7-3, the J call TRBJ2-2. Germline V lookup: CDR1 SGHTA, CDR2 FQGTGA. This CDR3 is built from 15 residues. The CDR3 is CASSLQDGLGGELFF.

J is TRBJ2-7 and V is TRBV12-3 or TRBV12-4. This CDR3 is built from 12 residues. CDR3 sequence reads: CASSSGPTEQYF.

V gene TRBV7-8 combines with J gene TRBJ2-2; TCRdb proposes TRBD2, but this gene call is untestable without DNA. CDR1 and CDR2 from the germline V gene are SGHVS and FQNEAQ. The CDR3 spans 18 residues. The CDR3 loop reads CASSLARLAGGRTGELFF.

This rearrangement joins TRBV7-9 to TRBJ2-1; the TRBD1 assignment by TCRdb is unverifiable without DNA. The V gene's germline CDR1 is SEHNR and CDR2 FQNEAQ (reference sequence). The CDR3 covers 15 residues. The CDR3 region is CASSQDGGAYNEQFF.

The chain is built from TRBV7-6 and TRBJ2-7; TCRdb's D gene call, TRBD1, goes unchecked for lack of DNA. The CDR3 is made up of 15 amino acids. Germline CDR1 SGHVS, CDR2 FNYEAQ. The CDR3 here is CASSLALGQPYEQYF.

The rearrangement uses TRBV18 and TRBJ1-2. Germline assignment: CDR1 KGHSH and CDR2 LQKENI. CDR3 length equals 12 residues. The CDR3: CASSPRLDGYTF.

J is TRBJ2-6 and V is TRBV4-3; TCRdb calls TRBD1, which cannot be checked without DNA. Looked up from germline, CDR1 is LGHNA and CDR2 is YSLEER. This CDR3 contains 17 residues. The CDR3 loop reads CASSQTGEGSGANVLTF.

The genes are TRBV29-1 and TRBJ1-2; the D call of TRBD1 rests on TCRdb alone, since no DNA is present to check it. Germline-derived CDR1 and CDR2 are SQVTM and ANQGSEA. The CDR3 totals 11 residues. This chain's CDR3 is CSAPEGAGYTF.

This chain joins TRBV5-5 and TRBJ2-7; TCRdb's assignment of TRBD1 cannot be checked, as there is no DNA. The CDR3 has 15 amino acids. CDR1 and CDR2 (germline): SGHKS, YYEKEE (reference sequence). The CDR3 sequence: CASSQGQGIYYEQYF.

CDR3 loop: CASSPGTSGTYEQYF. The chain links TRBV19 to TRBJ2-7; TCRdb reports TRBD2, a call that lacks DNA to check it against. This CDR3 spans 15 amino acids. The germline CDR1 and CDR2 sequences are LNHDA and SQIVND (reference sequence). Combining the CDR3 with reference TRBV19 and TRBJ2-7 gives the whole variable domain DGGITQSPKYLFRKEGQNVTLSCEQNLNHDAMYWYRQDPGQGLRLIYYSQIVNDFQKGDIAEGYSVSREKKESFPLTVTSAQKNPTAFYLCASSPGTSGTYEQYFGPGTRLTVT.

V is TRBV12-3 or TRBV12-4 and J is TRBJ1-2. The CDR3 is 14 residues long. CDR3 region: CASSPRPANYGYTF.

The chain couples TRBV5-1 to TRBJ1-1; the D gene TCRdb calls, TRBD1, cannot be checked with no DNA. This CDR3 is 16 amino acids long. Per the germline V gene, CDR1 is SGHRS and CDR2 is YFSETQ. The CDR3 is CASSLDGGQLNTEAFF. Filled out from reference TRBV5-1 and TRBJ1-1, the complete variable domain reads KAGVTQTPRYLIKTRGQQVTLSCSPISGHRSVSWYQQTPGQGLQFLFEYFSETQRNKGNFPGRFSGRQFSNSRSEMNVSTLELGDSALYLCASSLDGGQLNTEAFFGQGTRLTVV.

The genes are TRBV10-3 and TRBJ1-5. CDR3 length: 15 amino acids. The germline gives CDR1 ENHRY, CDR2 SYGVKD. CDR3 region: CAISESSTPNQPQHF.